This T cell receptor beta chain was observed in a study of siplizumab effects on memory and regulatory T cells. A note on this clone: Its matching antigen is unknown. The junction does not match germline at one end; this may be a read error.

The CDR3 runs 15 residues. CDR1 SSHAT and CDR2 FNYEAQ come from the germline V gene (reference sequence). TCRdb's copy holds only in-frame clones and misses some; the assay was immunoSEQ multiplex PCR. Of 50,000 or so clones listed, under 98% are singletons. Study-level points and caveats: Sequences below about 10^-5 frequency were poorly captured. As a result, only a minor fraction of alloreactive clones mapped to unstimulated subsets. In unstimulated cells, naive T cells appeared more diverse than memory T cells and seemed major alloresponse contributors.

The gene calls are TRBV7-7 and TRBJ2-5; possibly TRBD1 for D (5 bases). Sequenced input: naive CD4+ T cells sorted from blood. This TCR derives from a human donor in good health. CDR3 bases: TGTGCTAGCAGCTTAGCTCAGGGCGTTGGGGAGACCCAGTACTTC. This gives the protein CASSLAQGVGETQYF.